This T cell receptor (beta chain) was sequenced for a study of tissue T cells after allogeneic stem cell transplantation. Germline trimming cut 0 bases from V and 4 bases from J; bases unmatched to any gene: 3. This CDR3 comprises 15 residues. Germline values: CDR1 MNHEY, CDR2 SVGAGI. Produced via immunoSEQ multiplex PCR; TCRdb's table is partial and in-frame only. The table lists about 10,000 clones, roughly 60% of them singletons. Sequencing was performed on tissue from the jejunum, taken at autopsy. The source is a woman between 18 and 55 years old with breast cancer. The V and J genes are TRBV6-5 and TRBJ2-3, with TRBD2 matching over 8 bases. CDR3 amino acids: CASSYSTGGPDTQYF. Here the CDR3 DNA reads TGTGCCAGCAGTTACTCGACGGGGGGGCCAGATACGCAGTATTTT.